Listed here are 27 T cell receptor beta chains from one sample, sequenced in a study of human versus mouse CDR3 diversity and MHC coevolution. Sequencing was performed with immunoSEQ multiplex PCR; in TCRdb, only in-frame clones are kept and a portion is missing. The sample has about 77,000 clones; less than 95% are singletons. Sample: naive CD4+ T cells from blood. Subset reported: CD45RO-negative CD62L-positive naive CD4 T cells. These receptors were obtained from a person between 25 and 70 years old in good health.

The chain is built from TRBV29-1 and TRBJ1-2, with TRBD1 matching 7 bases. The V gene's germline CDR1 is SQVTM and CDR2 ANQGSEA. Trimming cost V 3 bases and J 4 bases; bases outside gene matches: 2. The CDR3 contains 12 residues. DNA for the CDR3: TGCAGCGTTGAGGGACAGAGCTATGGCTACACCTTC. Protein: CSVEGQSYGYTF.

This chain connects TRBV29-1 to TRBJ2-1; the match to TRBD2 covers 11 bases. Unmatched junction bases numbered 12, after V lost 6 bases and J lost 8 bases. CDR1 and CDR2 from the germline V gene are SQVTM and ANQGSEA. This CDR3 comprises 15 residues. CDR3 in amino acids: CSVETSGSTSDEQFF. As DNA, the CDR3 is TGCAGCGTAGAAACTAGCGGGAGTACGAGCGATGAGCAGTTCTTC.

This rearrangement joins TRBV19 to TRBJ2-5; a possible D gene is TRBD2 (5 bases). The CDR3 loop spans 15 amino acids. The V gene's germline CDR1 is LNHDA and CDR2 SQIVND (reference sequence). V lost 3 bases and J lost 1, with 12 bases in between. CDR3 residues: CASSITGIGQETQYF. The CDR3 bases are TGTGCCAGTAGTATTACGGGGATCGGCCAAGAGACCCAGTACTTC.

This clone is a singleton in its sample. The gene calls are TRBV19 and TRBJ2-2; 9 bases are a match to TRBD1. V dropped 7 bases and J dropped 4; count of bases not matched to a gene: 16. Germline CDR1 and CDR2: LNHDA and SQIVND (reference sequence). The length of the CDR3 is 18 residues. The CDR3 here is CASNLVGGQGRATGELFF. DNA of the CDR3: TGTGCCAGTAATCTTGTCGGTGGACAGGGGCGAGCCACCGGGGAGCTGTTTTTT.

The chain couples TRBV5-1 to TRBJ1-4; D unclear. CDR3 length equals 17 residues. V was cut by 0 bases and J by 7 bases, with 19 bases left in between. Germline CDR1 reads SGHRS; CDR2 reads YFSETQ. The CDR3: CASSLATNQDGLEKLFF. The CDR3 DNA reads TGCGCCAGCAGCTTGGCCACTAACCAGGACGGACTTGAAAAACTGTTTTTT.

This clone was counted a single time. The V call is TRBV25-1, the J call TRBJ2-1; TRBD2 matches 9 bases. This CDR3 comprises 16 residues. Germline lookup yields CDR1 MGHDK and CDR2 SYGVNS. The V gene end was trimmed by 2 bases and the J gene end by 8 bases; junction bases not matched to a gene: 10. The CDR3 protein is CASSEGGRGGRYEQFF. For the CDR3, the DNA is TGTGCCAGCAGTGAAGGTGGGCGGGGGGGCAGGTATGAGCAGTTCTTC.

The gene calls are TRBV27 and TRBJ2-2; no reliable D call. V lost 6 bases and J lost 0, with 5 bases in between. Germline CDR1 and CDR2: MNHEY and SMNVEV (reference sequence). This CDR3 comprises 13 residues. The CDR3 sequence: CASSPANTGELFF. The CDR3 coding sequence is TGTGCCAGCAGCCCGGCGAACACCGGGGAGCTGTTTTTT.

The rearrangement joins TRBV5-1 to TRBJ1-1; tentatively, D is TRBD1 (6 bases). The CDR3 extends over 15 amino acids. Germline CDR1 reads SGHRS; CDR2 reads YFSETQ. V was clipped by 4 bases and J by 0 bases, with 13 bases between them. CDR3 residues: CASSPGTNMNTEAFF. The CDR3 DNA reads TGCGCCAGCAGCCCCGGGACAAACATGAACACTGAAGCTTTCTTT.

Written as DNA, the CDR3 is TGTGCCAGTAGTACGGGGACAGGGGGAAAGTTTTACGAGCAGTACTTC. Translated, it gives CASSTGTGGKFYEQYF. The chain uses TRBV19 and TRBJ2-7; 11 bases map to TRBD1. J gave up 4 bases and V 4 bases, and 9 bases lay outside the gene matches. CDR1 and CDR2 (germline): LNHDA, SQIVND (reference sequence). This CDR3 region has 16 residues.

The V gene is TRBV29-1, the J gene TRBJ2-7, with D perhaps TRBD1 (6 bases). This CDR3 spans 11 amino acids. Trimming shortened V by 6 bases and J by 5 bases, and 11 bases separated the two germline ends. Germline V lookup: CDR1 SQVTM, CDR2 ANQGSEA. DNA of the CDR3: TGCAGCGTGGAAACAGGGAACGAGCAGTACTTC. Translating it yields CSVETGNEQYF.

The chain links TRBV5-1 to TRBJ2-3; 7 nucleotides line up with TRBD2. CDR1 and CDR2 from the germline V gene are SGHRS and YFSETQ. After removal of 0 bases from V and 2 bases from J, the junction contained 12 bases not matched to a gene. This CDR3 contains 18 residues. The CDR3 coding sequence is TGCGCCAGCAGCTTGGCCGACGGCCTAGCGGCAAACACAGATACGCAGTATTTT. Translated, it gives CASSLADGLAANTDTQYF.

The chain recombines TRBV19 with TRBJ2-5; D is undetermined. Gene TRBJ2-7 matches the end of the DNA better, so the J call may be wrong. This CDR3 has 16 residues. The germline gives CDR1 LNHDA, CDR2 SQIVND (reference sequence). The CDR3 loop is CASSNPGGERTYEQYF. The CDR3 nucleotides read TGTGCCAGTAGTAACCCCGGCGGAGAACGCACCTACGAGCAGTACTTC.

This chain joins TRBV30 and TRBJ1-2; 7 nucleotides agree with TRBD1. After removal of 6 bases from V and 3 bases from J, the junction contained 4 bases not matched to a gene. Germline values: CDR1 GTSNPN, CDR2 SVGIG (reference sequence). This CDR3 is 12 amino acids long. CDR3 coding DNA: TGTGCCTGCTACAGGGGCGACTATGGCTACACCTTC. As protein: CACYRGDYGYTF.

The rearrangement links TRBV11-1 to TRBJ2-3; 10 bases match TRBD2. The CDR3 has 16 amino acids. From germline, CDR1 is SGHAT and CDR2 FQDESV (reference sequence). The V gene end was trimmed by 5 bases and the J gene end by 1 base; junction bases not matched to a gene: 6. The DNA for the CDR3 is TGTGCCAGCAGCCCACACGGACTAGCGGGCACAGATACGCAGTATTTT. This gives the protein CASSPHGLAGTDTQYF.

Only a few counts were recorded for this clone. V is TRBV21-1 and J is TRBJ1-2. TRBV21-1 corresponds to a pseudogene. The CDR3 contains 17 residues. CDR3 sequence reads: CASSIPSEGLTNYGYTF. As DNA, the CDR3 is TGTGCCAGCAGCATTCCCTCGGAGGGGCTGACTAACTATGGCTACACCTTC.

The chain is built from TRBV30 and TRBJ1-2; TRBD1 matches 7 bases. The CDR3 totals 12 residues. V was pared by 1 base and J by 5 bases, with 1 base of the junction left unmatched. In germline, CDR1 is GTSNPN, CDR2 SVGIG (reference sequence). The CDR3 spells CAWSAQGYGYTF. CDR3 coding DNA: TGTGCCTGGAGTGCACAGGGGTATGGCTACACCTTC.

J is TRBJ2-1 and V is TRBV12-5; 7 bases fit TRBD1. Germline assignment: CDR1 LGHNT and CDR2 FRNRAP. With 2 bases clipped from V and 9 bases from J, the junction kept 7 bases outside the gene matches. This CDR3 has 14 amino acids. The CDR3 loop reads CASGLSQGVPEQFF. CDR3 DNA sequence: TGTGCTAGTGGTTTGAGTCAGGGGGTCCCTGAGCAGTTCTTC. Full variable domain (remainder filled in from reference TRBV12-5 and TRBJ2-1): DARVTQTPRHKVTEMGQEVTMRCQPILGHNTVFWYRQTMMQGLELLAYFRNRAPLDDSGMPKDRFSAEMPDATLATLKIQPSEPRDSAVYFCASGLSQGVPEQFFGPGTRLTVL.

The gene calls are TRBV28 and TRBJ2-7; D call uncertain. From germline, CDR1 is MDHEN and CDR2 SYDVKM. V was shortened by 4 bases and J by 2 bases, with 6 bases between the two germline ends. The length of the CDR3 is 12 residues. CDR3 sequence: CASSSSPYEQYF. DNA of the CDR3: TGTGCCAGCAGTTCCTCTCCCTACGAGCAGTACTTC.

CDR3 nucleotides: TGTGCCAGCAGCTTAGTCCTGGGACAGTCCAATGAGCAGTTCTTC. This encodes CASSLVLGQSNEQFF. V gene TRBV11-2 combines with J gene TRBJ2-1; 7 bases map to TRBD1. V gave up 1 base and J gave up 6 bases; unmatched junction bases: 6. The CDR3 consists of 15 residues. Per germline, CDR1 SGHAT and CDR2 FQNNGV.

This clone showed up just once. J is TRBJ1-5 and V is TRBV5-4; TRBD1 aligns across 9 bases. V dropped 4 bases and J dropped 5; count of bases not matched to a gene: 7. The CDR3 totals 15 residues. CDR1 and CDR2 (germline): SGHNT, YYREEE (reference sequence). Here the CDR3 DNA reads TGTGCCAGCAGCCCAGGGACAGGGCTGGATCAGCCCCAGCATTTT. This gives the protein CASSPGTGLDQPQHF. Complete variable domain (other parts from reference TRBV5-4 and TRBJ1-5): ETGVTQSPTHLIKTRGQQVTLRCSSQSGHNTVSWYQQALGQGPQFIFQYYREEENGRGNFPPRFSGLQFPNYSSELNVNALELDDSALYLCASSPGTGLDQPQHFGDGTRLSIL.

The chain couples TRBV7-9 to TRBJ1-1; D perhaps matches TRBD1 (6 bases). The V gene lost 4 bases and the J gene lost 5 bases, with 8 bases spanning the gap. The CDR3 has 12 residues. Per the germline V gene, CDR1 is SEHNR and CDR2 is FQNEAQ (reference sequence). For the CDR3, the DNA is TGTGCCAGCAGCTCAGGACAGACTGAAGCTTTCTTT. Protein: CASSSGQTEAFF.

The rearrangement joins TRBV6-1 to TRBJ2-2; D call uncertain. CDR3 size: 14 residues. Germline-derived CDR1 and CDR2 are MNHNS and SASEGT. The V end was cut by 4 bases, the J end by 4 bases, with 10 bases between. The CDR3 is CASSGRYSTGELFF. The CDR3 nucleotides read TGTGCCAGCAGTGGGAGATATAGCACCGGGGAGCTGTTTTTT.

The chain recombines TRBV7-9 with TRBJ2-2; the D is unclear. CDR1 SEHNR and CDR2 FQNEAQ come from the germline V gene (reference sequence). There are 17 residues in the CDR3. With 1 base removed from V and 2 bases from J, the gap between germline ends came to 14 bases. This chain's CDR3 is CASSLGRGLFNTGELFF. As DNA, the CDR3 is TGTGCCAGCAGCTTAGGCCGCGGTCTTTTCAACACCGGGGAGCTGTTTTTT.

In this sample, this clone turned up once. The genes are TRBV29-1 and TRBJ1-1; 7 bases are shared with TRBD1. CDR1 is SQVTM and CDR2 is ANQGSEA in the germline V gene. J lost 4 bases, V lost 6 bases, and 11 bases had no gene match. The CDR3 has 14 amino acids. The CDR3 bases are TGCAGCGTCGAAAGGGGGCGCAGAATCACTGAAGCTTTCTTT. This sequence encodes CSVERGRRITEAFF.

The gene calls are TRBV28 and TRBJ1-5; D is unresolved. CDR1 and CDR2 (germline): MDHEN, SYDVKM. The CDR3 sequence is 15 residues long. Deletions cut 1 base from V and 4 bases from J, with 11 bases between. The CDR3 sequence: CASSLYHSKNQPQHF. CDR3 bases: TGTGCCAGCAGTTTATACCACTCTAAAAATCAGCCCCAGCATTTT. The whole variable domain, filled in from reference TRBV28 and TRBJ1-5, reads DVKVTQSSRYLVKRTGEKVFLECVQDMDHENMFWYRQDPGLGLRLIYFSYDVKMKEKGDIPEGYSVSREKKERFSLILESASTNQTSMYLCASSLYHSKNQPQHFGDGTRLSIL.

The V gene is TRBV5-1, the J gene TRBJ2-7; 8 bases fit TRBD1. There are 14 residues in the CDR3. Per the germline V gene, CDR1 is SGHRS and CDR2 is YFSETQ. The junction had 9 bases not matched to a gene; V was cut back by 3 bases and J by 7 bases. For the CDR3, the DNA is TGCGCCAGCAGCTCCCGGACAGGGCCGGGGGAGCAGTACTTC. Amino acids: CASSSRTGPGEQYF.

This chain links TRBV6-5 with TRBJ2-2; tentative D call: TRBD2 (6 bases). Germline CDR1 and CDR2: MNHEY and SVGAGI. There are 16 residues in the CDR3. The germline V and J ends were trimmed by 1 base and 1 base, with 10 bases remaining between them. The CDR3 DNA reads as TGTGCCAGCAGTTACTGGGGGACTGGGAACACCGGGGAGCTGTTTTTT. It translates to CASSYWGTGNTGELFF.